Each of the 23 T cell receptor beta chains below was sequenced from the same sample in a study of blood T cell repertoires in COVID-19. Only in-frame clones appear in the TCRdb table, and some are missing; sequencing was by immunoSEQ multiplex PCR. The repertoire holds about 240,000 clones, with more than 75% as singletons. Sequencing used peripheral blood. Receptor source: a woman aged 25 to 39 who had recovered from COVID-19.

This chain connects TRBV18 to TRBJ2-7, with unresolved D. The length of the CDR3 is 12 residues. V was cut by 4 bases and J by 3 bases, with 7 bases left in between. The germline CDR1 and CDR2 sequences are KGHSH and LQKENI. The CDR3 loop is CASSQLNYEQYF. The CDR3 region has the DNA TGTGCCAGCTCACAACTAAACTACGAGCAGTACTTC.

The CDR3 region is CASSDNGFREDTQYF. In nucleotides, the CDR3 is TGTGCCAGCAGTGATAATGGGTTCAGGGAAGATACGCAGTATTTT. This rearrangement joins TRBV6-4 to TRBJ2-3, with D perhaps TRBD1 (5 bases). The ends were cut back, 3 bases at V and 5 bases at J, with 15 bases in the middle. The CDR3 runs 15 residues. From germline, CDR1 is MRHNA and CDR2 SNTAGT.

The count of this clone is one. The V gene is TRBV27, the J gene TRBJ1-1; TRBD1 matches 7 bases. This CDR3 contains 15 residues. CDR1 and CDR2 from the germline V gene are MNHEY and SMNVEV (reference sequence). J lost 9 bases, V lost 4 bases, and 14 bases had no gene match. CDR3 in amino acids: CASSSGGGASPKAFF. The CDR3 nucleotides read TGTGCCAGCAGTTCCGGAGGGGGCGCATCCCCGAAAGCTTTCTTT.

Here the CDR3 DNA reads TGTGCCAGCAGCCAAGATAACAGAGCTTATGGCTACACCTTC. Protein product: CASSQDNRAYGYTF. This chain links TRBV3-1 (or the pseudogene TRBV3-2) with TRBJ1-2; D gene unclear. V was clipped by 0 bases and J by 5 bases, with 10 bases between them. CDR3 length equals 14 residues. CDR1 is LGHDT, CDR2 YNNKEL, per germline (reference sequence).

The chain links TRBV7-2 to TRBJ1-5; the D gene is possibly TRBD1 (5 bases). With 3 bases removed from V and 6 bases from J, the gap between germline ends came to 12 bases. The CDR3 is 14 amino acids. Germline CDR1 SGHTA, CDR2 FQGNSA. CDR3 nucleotide sequence: TGTGCCAGCAGCTTCCGGGGGGGTAGTCAGCCCCAGCATTTT. Residues: CASSFRGGSQPQHF. Supplemented by reference TRBV7-2 and TRBJ1-5, the full variable domain reads GAGVSQSPSNKVTEKGKDVELRCDPISGHTALYWYRQSLGQGLEFLIYFQGNSAPDKSGLPSDRFSAERTGGSVSTLTIQRTQQEDSAVYLCASSFRGGSQPQHFGDGTRLSIL.

This sequence joins TRBV10-1 and TRBJ1-1; 9 bases align to TRBD1. CDR1 is WNHNN and CDR2 is SYGVQD in the germline V gene (reference sequence). The CDR3 has 16 residues. V lost 7 bases and J lost 8; bases outside the gene matches: 17. Written as DNA, the CDR3 is TGCGCCAGCACCGGACAGGGGAAAACCCAAGAGAGAGAAGCTTTCTTT. This gives the protein CASTGQGKTQEREAFF.

This chain uses TRBV19 with TRBJ2-5, with 9 bases fitting TRBD1. Trimming cost V 3 bases and J 4 bases; bases outside gene matches: 6. CDR1 is LNHDA and CDR2 is SQIVND in the germline V gene (reference sequence). CDR3 size: 15 residues. The CDR3 is CASSIGTGFRETQYF. The CDR3 region has the DNA TGTGCCAGTAGTATCGGGACAGGGTTTAGAGAGACCCAGTACTTC.

The chain recombines TRBV6-5 with TRBJ2-1, with D hard to call. Trimming took 2 bases from V and 6 from J, leaving 17 bases between them. The CDR3 has 16 amino acids. Germline CDR1 reads MNHEY; CDR2 reads SVGAGI. This chain's CDR3 is CASSYMAPPFGNEQFF. Here the CDR3 DNA reads TGTGCCAGCAGTTACATGGCCCCCCCGTTTGGCAATGAGCAGTTCTTC.

CDR3 bases: TGTGCCAGCAGCCAAGGATCGGGACAGGTCCCTGGAAACACCATATATTTT. The encoded protein is CASSQGSGQVPGNTIYF. The chain has TRBV4-2 and TRBJ1-3; 8 bases align to TRBD1. The CDR3 runs 17 residues. The trim removed 1 base at V and 2 bases at J, leaving 7 bases unmatched. Germline lookup yields CDR1 LGHNA and CDR2 YNFKEQ.

The J gene is TRBJ1-4, the V gene TRBV28, with 7 nucleotides matching TRBD1. The CDR3 has 15 residues. Germline V gene sequence: CDR1 MDHEN, CDR2 SYDVKM. V lost 3 bases and J lost 8; bases outside the gene matches: 9. CDR3: CASSLRRGREEKLFF. CDR3 coding DNA: TGTGCCAGCAGTTTGCGTAGGGGGCGAGAAGAAAAACTGTTTTTT.

The chain's CDR3 is CASSLLAGVSDTQYF. The CDR3 DNA reads TGTGCCAGCAGCTTACTAGCGGGGGTCTCTGATACGCAGTATTTT. V is TRBV7-6 and J is TRBJ2-3; 10 bases fit TRBD2. The CDR3 runs to 15 residues. V shed 2 bases, J shed 6 bases, and the junction held 5 bases outside the gene matches. The germline gives CDR1 SGHVS, CDR2 FNYEAQ.

This chain uses TRBV6-2 or TRBV6-3 with TRBJ1-4; D ambiguous. CDR1 and CDR2 from the germline V gene are MNHEY and SVGEGT. Between the trimmed V and J ends, which lost 0 bases and 7 bases, there was a span of 15 bases. The CDR3 is 16 amino acids. CDR3: CASSYSIRRGSEKLFF. For the CDR3, the DNA is TGTGCCAGCAGTTACTCGATTAGGCGGGGATCTGAAAAACTGTTTTTT.

This chain connects TRBV7-8 to TRBJ2-7; D perhaps matches TRBD2 (5 bases). The V end was cut by 2 bases, the J end by 0 bases, with 11 bases between. This CDR3 has 15 residues. CDR1 and CDR2 (germline): SGHVS, FQNEAQ. The CDR3 DNA reads TGTGCCAGCAGCTTAATCCGGGATCCCTCCTACGAGCAGTACTTC. Translated: CASSLIRDPSYEQYF. The full variable domain, rest sourced from reference TRBV7-8 and TRBJ2-7, is GAGVSQSPRYKVAKRGQDVALRCDPISGHVSLFWYQQALGQGPEFLTYFQNEAQLDKSGLPSDRFFAERPEGSVSTLKIQRTQQEDSAVYLCASSLIRDPSYEQYFGPGTRLTVT.

The chain joins TRBV7-6 to TRBJ2-7; D call uncertain. The CDR3 loop spans 14 amino acids. Trimming left V 1 base short and J 0 bases short, with 7 bases between. Germline V gene data show CDR1 as SGHVS and CDR2 as FNYEAQ. Here the CDR3 reads CASSLGPISYEQYF. The DNA of the CDR3 is TGTGCCAGCAGCTTAGGTCCTATCTCCTACGAGCAGTACTTC.

The chain recombines TRBV6-5 with TRBJ2-1, with 9 positions matching TRBD2. V was pared by 5 bases and J by 3 bases, with 5 bases of the junction left unmatched. The CDR3 spans 15 residues. Germline V gene sequence: CDR1 MNHEY, CDR2 SVGAGI. This CDR3 reads CASSLSGGSYNEQFF. Written as DNA, the CDR3 is TGTGCCAGCAGTCTTAGCGGGGGTAGCTACAATGAGCAGTTCTTC.

Only one count was recorded for this clone. The chain recombines TRBV2 with TRBJ2-5; TRBD2 is a possible D gene (6 bases). V shed 3 bases and J shed 7 bases, with 18 bases lying between them. The CDR3 contains 15 residues. Germline V gene lookup returns CDR1 SNHLY and CDR2 FYNNEI. CDR3 nucleotides: TGTGCCAGCAGTGAGGGCCGAACCTCGGAGGGGACCCAGTACTTC. It translates to CASSEGRTSEGTQYF.

The chain carries TRBV5-1 and TRBJ2-7; D gene ambiguous. This CDR3 is built from 14 residues. Between the trimmed V and J ends, which lost 0 bases and 4 bases, there was a span of 11 bases. CDR1 and CDR2 from the germline V gene are SGHRS and YFSETQ. CDR3 DNA: TGCGCCAGCAGCTTGGAGTCAAGAACTTACGAGCAGTACTTC. Translated: CASSLESRTYEQYF.

The rearrangement links TRBV9 to TRBJ2-1; 7 nucleotides match TRBD2. Germline V gives CDR1 SGDLS, CDR2 YYNGEE. V lost 4 bases and J lost 8; bases outside the gene matches: 12. The CDR3 is 15 residues long. DNA of the CDR3: TGTGCCAGCAGCCCGACTAGCCCCGCCTCGGATGAGCAGTTCTTC. This sequence encodes CASSPTSPASDEQFF.

The J gene is TRBJ1-2, the V gene TRBV7-2; D gene ambiguous. Trimming took 8 bases from V and 0 from J, leaving 10 bases between them. Germline V gene sequence: CDR1 SGHTA, CDR2 FQGNSA. CDR3 length: 13 amino acids. CDR3 residues: CASSLYANYGYTF. CDR3 nucleotide sequence: TGTGCCAGCTCCCTATACGCTAACTATGGCTACACCTTC.

The genes are TRBV25-1 and TRBJ2-7; D is unresolved. Trimming cost V 2 bases and J 4 bases, with 9 bases left between them. The CDR3 contains 13 residues. CDR1 MGHDK and CDR2 SYGVNS come from the germline V gene. CDR3 DNA sequence: TGTGCCAGCAGTGAAGGGCTTGGTTACGAGCAGTACTTC. It specifies CASSEGLGYEQYF.

The chain combines TRBV6-1 with TRBJ2-5; 10 nucleotides align to TRBD2. The CDR3 length is 15 residues. V lost 2 bases and J lost 5; bases outside the gene matches: 5. The V gene's germline CDR1 is MNHNS and CDR2 SASEGT. The CDR3 spells CASSEPGLALETQYF. The CDR3 region has the DNA TGTGCCAGCAGTGAACCGGGACTAGCGCTGGAGACCCAGTACTTC.

The chain employs TRBV2 and TRBJ2-3; 13 bases fit TRBD2. V shed 4 bases, J shed 0 bases, and the junction held 7 bases outside the gene matches. There are 18 residues in the CDR3. Germline V gene lookup returns CDR1 SNHLY and CDR2 FYNNEI. DNA of the CDR3: TGTGCCAGCAGTGGTGTCACTAGCGGGGGGGGTAGCACAGATACGCAGTATTTT. Amino acid sequence: CASSGVTSGGGSTDTQYF.

This chain uses TRBV13 with TRBJ1-1; D possibly corresponds to TRBD1 (6 bases). The CDR3 is 17 residues long. V was trimmed by 4 bases and J by 3 bases, leaving 21 bases between them. Germline V gene sequence: CDR1 PRHDT, CDR2 FYEKMQ (reference sequence). Here the CDR3 reads CASSSNKNRVLHTEAFF. In DNA, the CDR3 is TGTGCCAGCAGCTCCAATAAAAACAGGGTCTTGCACACTGAAGCTTTCTTT.